This T cell receptor (beta chain) was sequenced for a study of T cell responses to AZD1222 COVID-19 vaccine. Turning to the study itself: Pooling covered second doses at about 4 or about 12 weeks.

Using immunoSEQ multiplex PCR, the repertoire was profiled, and TCRdb retains in-frame clones only, with some absent. The sample includes roughly 110,000 clones, around 90% of them seen just once. The starting material was peripheral blood, obtained on day 0 of AZD1222 vaccination. The source is an adult in good health.

This chain's CDR3 is CASSLSTEAFF. The CDR3 DNA reads TGTGCCAGCAGCCTCAGCACTGAAGCTTTCTTT. This chain connects TRBV3-1 (or the pseudogene TRBV3-2) to TRBJ1-1, with D hard to call. This CDR3 comprises 11 residues. CDR1 is LGHDT and CDR2 is YNNKEL in the germline V gene (reference sequence). V was clipped by 4 bases and J by 4 bases, with 4 bases between them.